Presented here are 11 T cell receptor beta chains from one specimen sequenced in a study of shared clonotypes between healthy human individuals. Naive CD8 cells lacked CD45RO, underwent positive selection for CCR7 and left out terminally differentiated effector memory CD45RA+ cells. Using immunoSEQ multiplex PCR, the repertoire was profiled, and TCRdb retains in-frame clones only, with some absent. This table has under 700,000 clones, about 95% appearing once. The sample consisted of naive CD8+ T cells sorted from blood. The receptors here all came from a woman aged 25 to 39 in good health.

CDR3 bases: TGTGCCAGCAGCTTAGTTCAGAACAATGAGCAGTTCTTC. Translated: CASSLVQNNEQFF. The V gene is TRBV11-2, the J gene TRBJ2-1; D is uncertain. CDR3 size: 13 residues. Germline V gene sequence: CDR1 SGHAT, CDR2 FQNNGV. Trimming took 1 base from V and 5 from J, leaving 6 bases between them.

The chain links TRBV19 to TRBJ2-5; D possibly corresponds to TRBD2 (6 bases). With the DNA end fitting TRBJ2-7 better, the J assignment may be wrong. Looked up from germline, CDR1 is LNHDA and CDR2 is SQIVND (reference sequence). The CDR3 loop spans 13 amino acids. In nucleotides, the CDR3 is TGTGCCAGTAGTATGGGGACTTCGGGCGAGCAGTACTTC. This gives the protein CASSMGTSGEQYF.

V gene TRBV16 combines with J gene TRBJ1-1, with TRBD1 as a possible D gene (5 bases). Trimming stripped 0 bases from V and 8 bases from J, with 13 bases between. The CDR3 is 14 residues long. CDR1 and CDR2 from the germline V gene are KGHSY and FQNENV. CDR3 DNA: TGTGCCAGCAGCCAATCTGCTTCCGGGGACGAAGCTTTCTTT. Translating it yields CASSQSASGDEAFF.

This clone was detected once. The chain links TRBV7-9 to TRBJ2-3; D gene ambiguous. The V gene's germline CDR1 is SEHNR and CDR2 FQNEAQ (reference sequence). This CDR3 region has 15 residues. Trimming cost V 6 bases and J 6 bases, with 19 bases left between them. CDR3 in amino acids: CASRPGGASDDTQYF. Here the CDR3 DNA reads TGTGCCAGCAGGCCGGGTGGAGCGAGTGACGATACGCAGTATTTT.

V usage is TRBV4-1 and J usage is TRBJ1-1; possibly TRBD1 for D (5 bases). Trimming took 3 bases from V and 10 from J, leaving 18 bases between them. Germline V gene sequence: CDR1 MGHRA, CDR2 YSYEKL. There are 14 residues in the CDR3. The CDR3 region has the DNA TGCGCCAGCAGCCACCGGTCCCCGGGGACGGGAGCTTTCTTT. It specifies CASSHRSPGTGAFF.

The rearrangement uses TRBV27 and TRBJ2-1; D may correspond to TRBD1 or TRBD2 (6 bases each). V lost 6 bases and J lost 5, with 17 bases in between. The CDR3 spans 15 residues. Germline CDR1 reads MNHEY; CDR2 reads SMNVEV (reference sequence). This CDR3 reads CASSQGGLRNNEQFF. The DNA for the CDR3 is TGTGCCAGCAGCCAAGGGGGACTCAGAAACAATGAGCAGTTCTTC.

The chain combines TRBV28 with TRBJ2-7, with 10 bases lining up with TRBD2. The germline V gene encodes CDR1 MDHEN and CDR2 SYDVKM. The junction had 11 bases not matched to a gene; V was cut back by 7 bases and J by 2 bases. The CDR3 contains 16 residues. The CDR3 DNA follows: TGTGCCAGCAATCCATCACTAGCGGGATTTCCCTACGAGCAGTACTTC. Its translation: CASNPSLAGFPYEQYF.

CDR3 amino acids: CASRWGPLNSPLHF. The DNA of the CDR3 is TGTGCCAGCAGATGGGGGCCACTCAATTCACCCCTCCACTTT. The chain combines TRBV27 with TRBJ1-6; a weak D match, TRBD1 (6 bases). The CDR3 has 14 amino acids. Per germline, CDR1 MNHEY and CDR2 SMNVEV (reference sequence). V was clipped by 6 bases and J by 7 bases, with 13 bases between them.

The chain carries TRBV10-1 and TRBJ2-7, with TRBD2 matching over 8 bases. The germline gives CDR1 WNHNN, CDR2 SYGVQD (reference sequence). Trimming removed 3 bases from V and 7 bases from J; junction bases left unmatched: 8. There are 14 residues in the CDR3. CDR3 protein: CASSDTSGSLEQYF. For the CDR3, the DNA is TGCGCCAGCAGTGATACTAGCGGTTCTCTTGAGCAGTACTTC.

V and J are TRBV19 and TRBJ1-3; 7 nucleotides line up with TRBD1. CDR3 length: 16 residues. J lost 1 base, V lost 7 bases, and 10 bases had no gene match. Germline lookup yields CDR1 LNHDA and CDR2 SQIVND (reference sequence). The DNA of the CDR3 is TGTGCCAGTACTCCACCGGGACAGCAGTCTGGAAACACCATATATTTT. It specifies CASTPPGQQSGNTIYF.

The V call is TRBV5-6, the J call TRBJ2-2; 11 nucleotides match TRBD2. V trimming: 0 bases; J trimming: 7 bases; junction bases outside the gene matches: 5. Germline CDR1 reads SGHDT; CDR2 reads YYEEEE. This CDR3 contains 16 residues. The CDR3: CASSLELAGAVGELFF. CDR3 DNA sequence: TGTGCCAGCAGCTTGGAACTAGCGGGAGCAGTCGGGGAGCTGTTTTTT.